This entry describes one T cell receptor beta chain. Its antigen is undetermined. Primers: 60 Vbeta forward and 13 Jbeta reverse. Measured with immunoSEQ multiplex PCR; TCRdb has only the in-frame clones, and not every one. The sample has 100,000 to 150,000 clones; about 71% are singletons. The data derive from a study of cytomegalovirus exposure and HLA in healthy donors. Study outcomes and limitations: Under in vitro conditions, three CMV-associated chains were confirmed as specific for CMV antigens. Being productive about 87% or about 30% of the time was typical of most TCR beta V segments in an earlier analysis. As a later analysis revealed, most CMV-associated TCR beta chains appeared HLA-restricted. The study had only CMV serostatus as immune exposure information.

Germline CDR1 reads SGHRS; CDR2 reads YFSETQ. The V gene end was trimmed by 0 bases and the J gene end by 7 bases; junction bases not matched to a gene: 11. This CDR3 is built from 16 residues. Sequencing input: PBMCs. The V gene is TRBV5-1, the J gene TRBJ1-2; 8 bases agree with TRBD1. This clonotype originated in a woman aged 55-70 years in good health and CMV-seropositive. Here the CDR3 reads CASSLARDRPSSGYTF. The DNA for the CDR3 is TGCGCCAGCAGCTTGGCTCGGGACAGGCCCTCTTCTGGCTACACCTTC.